This is a list of T cell receptor beta chains from one sample in a study of cytomegalovirus exposure and HLA in healthy donors. Sequenced by immunoSEQ multiplex PCR; TCRdb stores in-frame clones only, minus some. Of under 200,000 clones detected, roughly 70% appear once; the ten largest clones hold 2.5% to 3%. Sequenced material: PBMCs. These receptors all come from a woman aged 40 to 50 in good health and CMV-seropositive. Each CDR3 is given with its conserved first and last residue. The D gene is left open where the match is weak. Expanded clones are given a class, and other clones once, few, many or no size at all.

D | size | J | V | DNA | CDR3
TRBD2 | NA | TRBJ2-2 | TRBV9 | TGTGCCAGCAGCCCTCTTGGTAGAGGGAGGGGCACCGGGGAGCTGTTTTTT | CASSPLGRGRGTGELFF
NA | NA | TRBJ1-5 | TRBV25-1 | TGTGCCAGCAGTGGGGCGGGTACTAGCAATCAGCCCCAGAATTTT | CASSGAGTSNQPQNF
NA | NA | TRBJ2-7 | TRBV5-1 | TGCGCCAGCAGCTTGAACAGCCTAGCGATCACCTACGAGCAGTACTTC | CASSLNSLAITYEQYF
TRBD2 | NA | TRBJ2-5 | TRBV7-9 | TGTGCCAGCAGCTTAGTAGCGGGGGCCGGGGAGACCCAGTACTTC | CASSLVAGAGETQYF
TRBD1 | few | TRBJ2-7 | TRBV27 | TGTGCCAGCAGCCGGGACAGCTACGAGCAGTACTTC | CASSRDSYEQYF
NA | once | TRBJ2-2 | TRBV5-1 | TGCGCCAGCAGCGCCGACAGGCTCACCGGGGAGCTGTTTTTT | CASSADRLTGELFF
NA | NA | TRBJ1-5 | TRBV28 | TGTGCCAGCAAATCAGGGGCCAAAGGCAATCAGCCCCAGCATTTT | CASKSGAKGNQPQHF
TRBD2 | NA | TRBJ2-1 | TRBV4-1 | TGCGCCAGCAGCCTACGGACTAGCGGGGGGGCTTCTGAGCAGTTCTTC | CASSLRTSGGASEQFF
TRBD2 | NA | TRBJ2-1 | TRBV6-6 | TGTGCCAGCAGTTATGCTAGCGGGCTTTACAATGAGCAGTTCTTC | CASSYASGLYNEQFF
TRBD1 | NA | TRBJ2-5 | TRBV7-2 | TGTGCCAGCAGCCGGGACAGGGGCACGCGGGAGACCCAGTACTTC | CASSRDRGTRETQYF
NA | NA | TRBJ1-2 | TRBV28 | TGTGCCAGCAGTTTACAGGGGACCTCCTATGGCTACACCTTC | CASSLQGTSYGYTF
TRBD1 | NA | TRBJ1-1 | TRBV9 | TGTGCCAGCAACCCCCTCGGACAGGGGAGTCAAGCTTTCTTT | CASNPLGQGSQAFF
NA | NA | TRBJ1-2 | TRBV18 | TGTGCCAGCTCACCACAGGCGGACTATGGCTACACCTTC | CASSPQADYGYTF
TRBD2 | NA | TRBJ2-7 | TRBV28 | TGTGCCAGCAGTAACGGACTAGGCTTAGGCGAGCAGTACTTC | CASSNGLGLGEQYF
TRBD1 | NA | TRBJ2-7 | TRBV4-3 | TGCGCCAGCAGCTCCGGGACAGGGGCCTACGAGCAGTACTTC | CASSSGTGAYEQYF
TRBD2 | NA | TRBJ2-7 | TRBV7-2 | TGTGCCAGCAACCTAGCGGGGGGGCGGGCCGAGCAGTACTTC | CASNLAGGRAEQYF
TRBD2 | NA | TRBJ2-7 | TRBV5-1 | TGCGCCAGCAGCCCAGTGAGCGGGGGGGGTTACGAGCAGTACTTC | CASSPVSGGGYEQYF
NA | NA | TRBJ1-4 | TRBV18 | TGTGCCAGCTCACCACGAGGGACTAATGAAAAACTGTTTTTT | CASSPRGTNEKLFF
NA | NA | TRBJ1-6 | TRBV7-9 | TGTGCCAGCAGCCCCCACATTGTAGGGGGTAATTCACCCCTCCACTTT | CASSPHIVGGNSPLHF
NA | NA | TRBJ2-1 | TRBV7-7 | TGTGCTAGCAGCTCCCCTAGCGATGAGCAGTTCTTC | CASSSPSDEQFF
TRBD2 | NA | TRBJ2-1 | TRBV9 | TGTGCCAGCAGCGTAGCTACGGGGGGGGATGAGCAGTTCTTC | CASSVATGGDEQFF
TRBD1 | NA | TRBJ2-7 | TRBV18 | TGTGCCAGCTCACCACCCGGACAGGGAGCCTACGAGCAGTACTTC | CASSPPGQGAYEQYF
NA | NA | TRBJ2-5 | TRBV19 | TGTGCCAGTAGTATACCGGGACTGCAAGAGACCCAGTACTTC | CASSIPGLQETQYF
TRBD2 | NA | TRBJ2-3 | TRBV9 | TGTGCCAGCAGCGTAGCCCGACTAGCGGGACCAAGCACAGATACGCAGTATTTT | CASSVARLAGPSTDTQYF